This TCR beta chain derives from a study of T cell responses to AZD1222 COVID-19 vaccine. Regarding the study as a whole: Rises in breadth and depth of Spike-specific TCRs came after two AZD1222 doses. Baseline antibody screening turned up just a handful of seropositive AZD1222 recipients. Mostly white British, mostly female donors; authors suggested clonal diversity may be underestimated. As reported, nearly half of all spike-specific TCRs target variant regions that are unmutated.

Germline loops: CDR1 MNHEY, CDR2 SVGAGI. The CDR3 length is 13 residues. Between the trimmed V and J ends, which lost 6 bases and 9 bases, there was a span of 12 bases. Concerning this clone: Its antigen is currently unknown.

Sequencing used immunoSEQ multiplex PCR; TCRdb keeps in-frame clones, though not all of them. The data contain about 89,000 clones, around 90% of them singletons. V usage is TRBV6-5 and J usage is TRBJ1-6, with a weak D call TRBD1 (5 bases). The specimen comprised peripheral blood, sampled on day 0 of MenACWY control vaccination. The TCR originated in an adult in good health. The CDR3 here is CASSPRQTSPLHF. CDR3 DNA sequence: TGTGCCAGCAGCCCGAGACAGACTTCACCCCTCCACTTT.